The 27 T cell receptor beta chains given below trace back to one sample, sequenced in a study of OX40 agonist ivuxolimab in advanced cancers. Only in-frame clones appear in the TCRdb table, and some are missing; sequencing was by immunoSEQ multiplex PCR. The sample contains roughly 28,000 clones, less than 90% of which appear only once. Sequenced here: CD4+ or CD8+ T cells sorted from blood, sampled in a trial of the OX40 agonist ivuxolimab. The receptors were sampled from an adult with an advanced solid tumor such as melanoma, head and neck, liver or kidney cancer.

The J gene is TRBJ2-1, the V gene TRBV29-1; TRBD1 is a possible D gene (5 bases). CDR3 length equals 16 residues. Trimming shortened V by 2 bases and J by 8 bases, and 22 bases separated the two germline ends. CDR1 and CDR2 (germline): SQVTM, ANQGSEA. The CDR3 DNA is TGCAGCGTTGAAAATAATGAATTCAGGGCTGGGGATGAGCAGTTCTTC. Amino acid sequence: CSVENNEFRAGDEQFF.

The gene calls are TRBV19 and TRBJ2-7, with 8 bases matching TRBD1. The germline V gene encodes CDR1 LNHDA and CDR2 SQIVND (reference sequence). The CDR3 is 14 residues long. Losses at the gene ends were 6 bases for V and 4 bases for J; bases not matched to a gene: 8. As DNA, the CDR3 is TGTGCCAGTAGAGGTACAGGGGGTTCGTACGAGCAGTACTTC. This encodes CASRGTGGSYEQYF.

V and J are TRBV7-3 and TRBJ2-1; TRBD1 matches 8 bases. Germline-derived CDR1 and CDR2 are SGHTA and FQGTGA. The CDR3 extends over 16 amino acids. V dropped 2 bases and J dropped 7; count of bases not matched to a gene: 10. In nucleotides, the CDR3 is TGTGCCAGCAGCTTAGATAAGAGACAGGGGAGGAATGAGCAGTTCTTC. Its protein product is CASSLDKRQGRNEQFF.

The chain couples TRBV13 to TRBJ2-7; 9 bases are shared with TRBD2. This CDR3 has 16 residues. Germline CDR1 PRHDT, CDR2 FYEKMQ (reference sequence). Trimming took 2 bases from V and 0 from J; bases not matched to a gene: 5. CDR3 bases: TGTGCCAGCAGCTTAAGGCTAGCGGGACTCTCCTACGAGCAGTACTTC. Protein sequence: CASSLRLAGLSYEQYF.

The V gene is TRBV11-2, the J gene TRBJ2-2; 7 positions match TRBD1. CDR3 length: 15 amino acids. Germline CDR1 reads SGHAT; CDR2 reads FQNNGV. V lost 5 bases and J lost 5; bases outside the gene matches: 8. The CDR3 is CASSRRTGLTGELFF. CDR3 nucleotides: TGTGCCAGCAGCCGAAGGACAGGTTTAACCGGGGAGCTGTTTTTT. Full variable domain (remainder filled in from reference TRBV11-2 and TRBJ2-2): EAGVAQSPRYKIIEKRQSVAFWCNPISGHATLYWYQQILGQGPKLLIQFQNNGVVDDSQLPKDRFSAERLKGVDSTLKIQPAKLEDSAVYLCASSRRTGLTGELFFGEGSRLTVL.

This chain connects TRBV9 to TRBJ2-1; no reliable D call. The CDR3 extends over 14 amino acids. Trimming shortened V by 3 bases and J by 0 bases, and 7 bases separated the two germline ends. Per germline, CDR1 SGDLS and CDR2 YYNGEE. The CDR3 here is CASSAGDSYNEQFF. Here the CDR3 DNA reads TGTGCCAGCAGCGCGGGTGACTCCTACAATGAGCAGTTCTTC.

This clone was counted only a few times. CDR3 nucleotides: TGTGCCAGCAGCTTTGGGCCCAGGAGCTACGAGCAGTACTTC. It translates to CASSFGPRSYEQYF. The chain links TRBV11-2 to TRBJ2-7; D not certain. The CDR3 consists of 14 residues. CDR1 SGHAT and CDR2 FQNNGV come from the germline V gene. V was shortened by 3 bases and J by 3 bases, with 12 bases between the two germline ends.

The chain combines TRBV27 with TRBJ2-3; D unclear. The CDR3 is made up of 16 amino acids. CDR1 MNHEY and CDR2 SMNVEV come from the germline V gene (reference sequence). Trimming pared 1 base from V and 10 bases from J, leaving 21 bases between. CDR3 in DNA: TGTGCCAGCAGTTTATACCCCCCACTCCGTGGATTTGCGCAGTATTTT. Translating gives CASSLYPPLRGFAQYF.

The gene calls are TRBV10-3 and TRBJ1-5; D is unclear. The V end lost 3 bases, the J end lost 2 bases, and 8 bases lay between the germline ends. The CDR3 consists of 14 residues. Germline assignment: CDR1 ENHRY and CDR2 SYGVKD. CDR3 amino acids: CAISDGSGNQPQHF. The CDR3 bases are TGTGCCATCAGTGATGGGTCTGGCAATCAGCCCCAGCATTTT.

V gene TRBV5-8 combines with J gene TRBJ1-4; TRBD1 aligns across 9 bases. The trim removed 2 bases at V and 8 bases at J, leaving 16 bases unmatched. The CDR3 totals 18 residues. Per germline, CDR1 SGHTS and CDR2 YDEGEE. The CDR3 is CASSFRPGTGTLREKLFF. The CDR3 DNA sequence: TGTGCCAGCAGCTTTCGTCCCGGGACAGGGACTCTCCGAGAAAAACTGTTTTTT. The full variable domain, in which reference TRBV5-8 and TRBJ1-4 provide the parts outside the CDR3, is EAGVTQSPTHLIKTRGQQATLRCSPISGHTSVYWYQQALGLGLQFLLWYDEGEERNRGNFPPRFSGRQFPNYSSELNVNALELEDSALYLCASSFRPGTGTLREKLFFGSGTQLSVL.

This clone was seen a few times. This CDR3 is CASSQTNNPEKLFF. The CDR3 bases are TGCGCCAGCAGCCAAACGAACAATCCTGAAAAACTGTTTTTT. The rearrangement uses TRBV4-1 and TRBJ1-4; D gene ambiguous. This CDR3 is built from 14 residues. The V and J ends lost 2 bases and 7 bases respectively, with 11 bases between them. Germline V gene data show CDR1 as MGHRA and CDR2 as YSYEKL.

The genes are TRBV6-1 and TRBJ1-3; D call uncertain. Germline V CDR1 and CDR2: MNHNS, SASEGT. This CDR3 spans 13 amino acids. Trimming shortened V by 6 bases and J by 6 bases, and 12 bases separated the two germline ends. In nucleotides, the CDR3 is TGTGCCAGCAGGGAATGGGAGGAAAACACCATATATTTT. It translates to CASREWEENTIYF.

V and J are TRBV30 and TRBJ1-1; 9 bases fit TRBD1. CDR1 is GTSNPN, CDR2 SVGIG, per germline (reference sequence). This CDR3 contains 14 residues. V was pared by 3 bases and J by 4 bases, with 6 bases of the junction left unmatched. The CDR3 region is CAWSTGTGSTEAFF. In nucleotides, the CDR3 is TGTGCCTGGAGCACCGGGACAGGGAGCACTGAAGCTTTCTTT.

The chain combines TRBV29-1 with TRBJ1-1, with D hard to call. Trimming stripped 7 bases from V and 0 bases from J, with 6 bases between. Germline lookup yields CDR1 SQVTM and CDR2 ANQGSEA. The CDR3 covers 11 residues. This chain's CDR3 is CSGLMNTEAFF. The CDR3 DNA reads as TGCAGCGGCCTCATGAACACTGAAGCTTTCTTT.

This clone turned up a few times. The genes are TRBV9 and TRBJ2-2, with D maybe TRBD2 (5 bases). Looked up from germline, CDR1 is SGDLS and CDR2 is YYNGEE. The CDR3 totals 14 residues. Trimming left V 3 bases short and J 4 bases short, with 10 bases between. As DNA, the CDR3 is TGTGCCAGCAGCGAACTAGGGTCCACCGGGGAGCTGTTTTTT. Its translation is CASSELGSTGELFF.

The chain has TRBV5-5 and TRBJ1-5, with D possibly matching TRBD1 (5 bases). V was clipped by 3 bases and J by 3 bases, with 13 bases between them. CDR1 and CDR2 from the germline V gene are SGHKS and YYEKEE (reference sequence). The CDR3 runs to 15 residues. The CDR3 region is CASSSYSGPNQPQHF. In DNA form, the CDR3 reads TGTGCCAGCAGCTCCTATTCGGGGCCCAATCAGCCCCAGCATTTT.

The V and J genes are TRBV25-1 and TRBJ2-2; D uncertain. The CDR3 loop spans 15 amino acids. V lost 2 bases, J lost 0 bases, and 7 bases lay in between. Germline V gene sequence: CDR1 MGHDK, CDR2 SYGVNS. CDR3 protein: CASSERAANTGELFF. CDR3 bases: TGTGCCAGCAGTGAACGTGCAGCGAACACCGGGGAGCTGTTTTTT.

The rearrangement joins TRBV14 to TRBJ1-1; 7 positions agree with TRBD1. Germline V gene sequence: CDR1 SGHDN, CDR2 FVKESK. CDR3 length equals 16 residues. With V trimmed by 0 bases and J by 5 bases, 9 bases remained unmatched. DNA of the CDR3: TGTGCCAGCAGCCAAGATTCCGGCAGGGGGGAAACTGAAGCTTTCTTT. This encodes CASSQDSGRGETEAFF.

The chain recombines TRBV7-6 with TRBJ1-4; D remains unclear. Trimming stripped 1 base from V and 4 bases from J, with 4 bases between. The germline CDR1 and CDR2 sequences are SGHVS and FNYEAQ. There are 13 residues in the CDR3. CDR3 sequence (DNA): TGTGCCAGCAGCTTAGTGGTTAATGAAAAACTGTTTTTT. Translated: CASSLVVNEKLFF.

The chain has TRBV6-6 and TRBJ1-5; D is unclear. V lost 2 bases and J 3 bases, leaving 14 bases between the germline ends. Germline loops: CDR1 MNHNY, CDR2 SVGAGI (reference sequence). The CDR3 has 16 amino acids. The CDR3 nucleotides are TGTGCCAGCAGTTACCCGAATCCAAGCAACAATCAGCCCCAGCATTTT. Translation: CASSYPNPSNNQPQHF.

The chain links TRBV19 to TRBJ1-1; D gene unclear. Germline lookup yields CDR1 LNHDA and CDR2 SQIVND (reference sequence). The CDR3 runs 15 residues. Trimming left V 9 bases short and J 1 base short, with 18 bases between. CDR3 sequence: CASCRSAGANTEAFF. The DNA for the CDR3 is TGTGCCAGCTGCCGATCGGCAGGAGCGAACACTGAAGCTTTCTTT.

This rearrangement joins TRBV13 to TRBJ1-1; possible D gene TRBD1, 6 bases. This CDR3 is built from 12 residues. Germline CDR1 is PRHDT and CDR2 is FYEKMQ (reference sequence). With 5 bases removed from V and 4 bases from J, the gap between germline ends came to 8 bases. CDR3 loop: CASSTGSTEAFF. The CDR3 coding sequence is TGTGCCAGCAGCACAGGGTCCACTGAAGCTTTCTTT.

The J gene is TRBJ2-7, the V gene TRBV5-6; 9 bases are a match to TRBD1. Germline trimming cut 4 bases from V and 3 bases from J; bases unmatched to any gene: 8. CDR1 is SGHDT and CDR2 is YYEEEE in the germline V gene. This CDR3 is 15 amino acids long. CDR3 in DNA: TGTGCCAGCAGCGTGATTGGACAGGGGTTCTACGAGCAGTACTTC. Translated: CASSVIGQGFYEQYF.

The genes are TRBV7-9 and TRBJ2-5; 7 bases map to TRBD1. Germline loops: CDR1 SEHNR, CDR2 FQNEAQ (reference sequence). V dropped 5 bases and J dropped 5; count of bases not matched to a gene: 11. This CDR3 region has 15 residues. The CDR3 coding sequence is TGTGCCAGCAGCGACCCGACAGGGCGGGTGGAGACCCAGTACTTC. It translates to CASSDPTGRVETQYF.

This chain connects TRBV28 to TRBJ2-7, with D maybe TRBD2 (7 bases). Looked up from germline, CDR1 is MDHEN and CDR2 is SYDVKM. V was trimmed by 3 bases and J by 4 bases, leaving 16 bases between them. CDR3 size: 15 residues. DNA of the CDR3: TGTGCCAGCAGTTTCACTACGGGGGGCAGGTACGAGCAGTACTTC. Translation gives CASSFTTGGRYEQYF.

The rearrangement links TRBV7-3 to TRBJ2-2; 7 bases match TRBD2. Looked up from germline, CDR1 is SGHTA and CDR2 is FQGTGA. The CDR3 length is 16 residues. Trimming removed 5 bases from V and 4 bases from J; junction bases left unmatched: 10. The CDR3 sequence is CASSPGAGSFTGELFF. CDR3 in DNA: TGTGCCAGCAGCCCCGGAGCGGGAAGCTTCACCGGGGAGCTGTTTTTT.

The CDR3 sequence is CSVATASSYEQYF. The CDR3 region has the DNA TGCAGCGTTGCTACAGCTAGCTCCTACGAGCAGTACTTC. The chain is built from TRBV29-1 and TRBJ2-7, with unresolved D. Trimming left V 4 bases short and J 0 bases short, with 10 bases between. This CDR3 comprises 13 residues. The germline V gene encodes CDR1 SQVTM and CDR2 ANQGSEA.